This TCR beta chain derives from a study of OX40 agonist ivuxolimab in advanced cancers. On the study more broadly: Under the entry rules, prior anti-PD-1, anti-PD-L1 or anti-CTLA-4 therapy was allowed, and about 40% had some.

The repertoire was sequenced with immunoSEQ multiplex PCR; TCRdb's copy has only in-frame clones and lacks some. The sample lists 80,000 to 130,000 clones, less than 95% occurring once. Sequencing was performed on CD4+ or CD8+ T cells sorted from blood, taken in a trial of the OX40 agonist ivuxolimab. The TCR was taken from an adult with an advanced solid tumor such as melanoma, head and neck, liver or kidney cancer.

The CDR3 loop reads CASSLGVAASYNEQFF. The CDR3 DNA is TGTGCCAGCAGCTTAGGGGTAGCGGCCTCCTACAATGAGCAGTTCTTC. V and J are TRBV7-8 and TRBJ2-1; D might be TRBD2 (6 bases). V lost 1 base and J lost 0, with 10 bases in between. This CDR3 comprises 16 residues. The germline V gene has CDR1 SGHVS and CDR2 FQNEAQ. Complete variable domain (other parts from reference TRBV7-8 and TRBJ2-1): GAGVSQSPRYKVAKRGQDVALRCDPISGHVSLFWYQQALGQGPEFLTYFQNEAQLDKSGLPSDRFFAERPEGSVSTLKIQRTQQEDSAVYLCASSLGVAASYNEQFFGPGTRLTVL.